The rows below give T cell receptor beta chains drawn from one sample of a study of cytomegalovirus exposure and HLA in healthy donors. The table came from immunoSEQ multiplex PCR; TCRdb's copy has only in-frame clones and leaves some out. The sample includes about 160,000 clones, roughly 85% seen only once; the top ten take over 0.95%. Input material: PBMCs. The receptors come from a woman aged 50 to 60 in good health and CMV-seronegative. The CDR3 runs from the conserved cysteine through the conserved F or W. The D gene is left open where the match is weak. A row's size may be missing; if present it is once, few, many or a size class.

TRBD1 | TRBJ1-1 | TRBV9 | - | CASSVGGGTGGTEAFF | TGTGCCAGCAGCGTAGGAGGGGGGACAGGGGGCACTGAAGCTTTCTTT
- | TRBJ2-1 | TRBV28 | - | CASSLHTSSYNEQFF | TGTGCCAGCAGTTTGCACACTAGCTCCTACAATGAGCAGTTCTTC
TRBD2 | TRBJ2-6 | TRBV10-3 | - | CAISAGLATGANVLTF | TGTGCCATCAGTGCAGGACTAGCGACCGGGGCCAACGTCCTGACTTTC
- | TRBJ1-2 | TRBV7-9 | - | CASSLMGGYGYTF | TGTGCCAGCAGCTTAATGGGGGGCTATGGCTACACCTTC
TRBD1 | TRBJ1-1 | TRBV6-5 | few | CASSYSAREGAAFF | TGTGCCAGCAGTTACTCGGCCCGCGAGGGGGCAGCTTTCTTT
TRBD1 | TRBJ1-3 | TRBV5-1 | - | CASSFSGTGVSGNTIYF | TGCGCCAGCAGCTTCAGCGGGACAGGGGTTTCTGGAAACACCATATATTTT
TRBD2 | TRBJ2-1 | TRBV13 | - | CASSTGTSGRNEQFF | TGTGCCAGCAGCACCGGGACTAGCGGCAGGAATGAGCAGTTCTTC
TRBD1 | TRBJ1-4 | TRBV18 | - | CASSHTGTGGVREKLFF | TGTGCCAGCTCACACACCGGGACAGGGGGCGTCAGAGAAAAACTGTTTTTT
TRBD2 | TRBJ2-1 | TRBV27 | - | CASSSPGLAGGEQFF | TGTGCCAGCAGTTCCCCCGGCCTAGCGGGGGGTGAGCAGTTCTTC
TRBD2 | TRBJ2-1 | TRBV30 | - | CAWSLGTSGRNEQFF | TGTGCCTGGAGTCTCGGGACTAGCGGGAGGAATGAGCAGTTCTTC
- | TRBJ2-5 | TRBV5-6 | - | CASSLDSAKGGQYF | TGTGCCAGCAGCCTGGACAGTGCGAAAGGCGGGCAGTACTTC
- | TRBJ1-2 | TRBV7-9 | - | CASSFDTSTF | TGTGCCAGCAGCTTTGACACGAGCACCTTC
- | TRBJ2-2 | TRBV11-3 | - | CASSLVALGTGELFF | TGTGCCAGCAGCTTAGTAGCGCTTGGAACCGGGGAGCTGTTTTTT
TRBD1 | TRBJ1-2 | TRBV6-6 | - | CASSLTTGGMVGYTF | TGTGCCAGCAGTCTGACGACAGGGGGCATGGTTGGCTACACCTTC
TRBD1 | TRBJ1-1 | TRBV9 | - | CASSVSGGNTEAFF | TGTGCCAGCAGCGTATCAGGGGGAAACACTGAAGCTTTCTTT
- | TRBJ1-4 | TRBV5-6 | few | CASSYPAGAPNEKLFF | TGTGCCAGCAGCTACCCTGCGGGGGCCCCTAATGAAAAACTGTTTTTT
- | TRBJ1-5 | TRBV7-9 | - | CASSLVGGASQPQHF | TGTGCCAGCAGCTTAGTGGGGGGGGCGAGTCAGCCCCAGCATTTT
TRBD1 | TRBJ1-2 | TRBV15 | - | CATSRAMGQLYGYTF | TGTGCCACCAGCAGAGCAATGGGACAGTTGTATGGCTACACCTTC
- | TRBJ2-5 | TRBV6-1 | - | CASRRAAYQETQYF | TGTGCCAGCAGGAGGGCGGCCTACCAAGAGACCCAGTACTTC
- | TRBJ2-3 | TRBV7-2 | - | CASSPLADTQYF | TGTGCCAGCAGCCCGCTCGCGGATACGCAGTATTTT
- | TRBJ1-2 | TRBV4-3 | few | CASSQDLQFIYGYTF | TGCGCCAGCAGCCAAGATCTACAGTTCATCTATGGCTACACCTTC
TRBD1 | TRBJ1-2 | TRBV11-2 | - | CASSSPQGGDQTGGYTF | TGTGCCAGCAGCTCACCACAGGGGGGGGACCAAACGGGTGGCTACACCTTC
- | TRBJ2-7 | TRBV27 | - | CASSFGRAYEQYF | TGTGCCAGCAGTTTTGGCAGGGCCTACGAGCAGTACTTC
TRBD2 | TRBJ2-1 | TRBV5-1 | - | CASSRSGRAPYNEQFF | TGCGCCAGCAGTCGCAGCGGGAGAGCGCCCTACAATGAGCAGTTCTTC
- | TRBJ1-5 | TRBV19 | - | CASSIRENQPQHF | TGTGCCAGTAGTATTAGAGAGAATCAGCCCCAGCATTTT
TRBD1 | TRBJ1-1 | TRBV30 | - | CAWSGQGAGSTEAFF | TGTGCCTGGAGTGGCCAGGGGGCCGGTAGCACTGAAGCTTTCTTT
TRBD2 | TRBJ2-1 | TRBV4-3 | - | CASSQEGGGSYNEQFF | TGCGCCAGCAGCCAAGAGGGCGGGGGCTCCTACAATGAGCAGTTCTTC
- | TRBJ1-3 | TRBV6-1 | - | CASSDRGRSGNTIYF | TGTGCCAGCAGTGACCGAGGGAGATCTGGAAACACCATATATTTT
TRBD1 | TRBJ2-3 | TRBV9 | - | CASSWGTGEPDTQYF | TGTGCCAGCAGCTGGGGGACAGGGGAGCCAGATACGCAGTATTTT
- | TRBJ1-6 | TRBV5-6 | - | CASAVGGGFSYNSPLHF | TGTGCCAGCGCCGTGGGCGGAGGGTTCTCCTATAATTCACCCCTCCACTTT
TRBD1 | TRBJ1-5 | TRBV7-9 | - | CEQGARGNQPQHF | TGTGAACAGGGGGCGAGGGGCAATCAGCCCCAGCATTTT
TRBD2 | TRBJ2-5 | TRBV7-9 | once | CASSPPGGGETQYF | TGTGCCAGCAGCCCTCCCGGGGGGGGAGAGACCCAGTACTTC
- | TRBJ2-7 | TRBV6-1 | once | CASTSLGGLYEQYF | TGTGCCAGCACGAGCCTGGGGGGTCTTTACGAGCAGTACTTC
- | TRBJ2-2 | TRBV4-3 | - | CASSPAGSGVPNTGELFF | TGCGCCAGCAGCCCAGCCGGTTCGGGAGTCCCGAACACCGGGGAGCTGTTTTTT
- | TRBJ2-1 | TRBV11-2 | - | CASSLSLDNEQFF | TGTGCCAGCAGCTTATCCCTTGACAATGAGCAGTTCTTC
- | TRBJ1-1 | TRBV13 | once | CASSLRPGEGTEAFF | TGTGCCAGCAGCCTCAGACCCGGGGAGGGCACTGAAGCTTTCTTT
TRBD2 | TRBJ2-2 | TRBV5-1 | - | CASSLVASGGPNTGELFF | TGCGCCAGCAGCTTGGTGGCTAGCGGGGGCCCGAACACCGGGGAGCTGTTTTTT
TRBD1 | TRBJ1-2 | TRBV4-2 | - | CASSRLDRGDYGYTF | TGTGCCAGCAGCCGGTTGGACAGGGGCGACTATGGCTACACCTTC
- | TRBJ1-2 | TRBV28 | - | CASLGGDLPAGIHGYTF | TGTGCCAGCCTCGGAGGGGACCTCCCCGCAGGCATCCATGGCTACACCTTC
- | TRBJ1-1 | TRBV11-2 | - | CASRLIPGTEAFF | TGTGCCAGCAGACTGATTCCGGGCACTGAAGCTTTCTTT
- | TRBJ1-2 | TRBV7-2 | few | CASSFNNYGYTF | TGTGCCAGCAGCTTTAATAACTATGGCTACACCTTC
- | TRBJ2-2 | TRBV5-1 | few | CASSLDTNTGELFF | TGCGCCAGCAGCTTGGACACGAACACCGGGGAGCTGTTTTTT
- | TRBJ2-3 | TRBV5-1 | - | CASSWGQSEDTQYF | TGCGCCAGCAGCTGGGGCCAGAGTGAGGATACGCAGTATTTT
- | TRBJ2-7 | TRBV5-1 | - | CASSSRTPSYEQYF | TGCGCCAGCAGCTCACGGACACCCTCCTACGAGCAGTACTTC
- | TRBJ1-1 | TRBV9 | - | CASSVSVPQGSPNTEAFF | TGTGCCAGCAGCGTATCCGTCCCTCAGGGGTCACCGAACACTGAAGCTTTCTTT
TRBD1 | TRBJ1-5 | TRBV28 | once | CASSSSRQGAYQPQHF | TGTGCCAGCAGTTCCTCGCGGCAGGGGGCCTATCAGCCCCAGCATTTT
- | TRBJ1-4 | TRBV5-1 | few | CASSFSGVGEKLFF | TGCGCCAGCAGCTTTTCAGGGGTAGGCGAAAAACTGTTTTTT
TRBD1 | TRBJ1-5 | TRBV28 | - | CASSTTQGINQPQHF | TGTGCCAGCAGTACGACACAGGGGATCAATCAGCCCCAGCATTTT
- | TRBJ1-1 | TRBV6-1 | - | CASSRQAMNTEAFF | TGTGCCAGCAGTAGACAGGCGATGAACACTGAAGCTTTCTTT
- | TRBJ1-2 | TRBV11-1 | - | CASSLGGTGYFNGYTF | TGTGCCAGCAGCTTAGGGGGAACAGGCTATTTTAATGGCTACACCTTC
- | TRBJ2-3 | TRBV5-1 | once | CASSPTFDTQYF | TGCGCCAGCAGCCCCACTTTTGATACGCAGTATTTT